These 22 T cell receptor beta chains were sequenced from one sample in a study of blood T cell repertoires in COVID-19. Some clones are missing from TCRdb's copy, which holds only in-frame ones; the method was immunoSEQ multiplex PCR. The sample lists 35,000 to 55,000 clones; 85% were seen once. Sequenced input: peripheral blood. These receptors all stem from a woman aged 70-85 years in a cohort sampled during active COVID-19.

V gene TRBV5-1 combines with J gene TRBJ2-3; D possibly corresponds to TRBD2 (5 bases). Trimming pared 0 bases from V and 7 bases from J, leaving 18 bases between. The CDR3 extends over 16 amino acids. From germline, CDR1 is SGHRS and CDR2 YFSETQ. CDR3 sequence: CASSLEVGAALNTQYF. The DNA of the CDR3 is TGCGCCAGCAGCTTGGAGGTGGGAGCCGCTCTAAATACGCAGTATTTT.

This clone has only one observation. This sequence joins TRBV7-2 and TRBJ2-7, with 7 bases aligning to TRBD1. This CDR3 is built from 13 residues. J gave up 3 bases and V 5 bases, and 4 bases lay outside the gene matches. CDR1 SGHTA and CDR2 FQGNSA come from the germline V gene. CDR3 nucleotides: TGTGCCAGCAGCATGGGGGACAGCTACGAGCAGTACTTC. Protein: CASSMGDSYEQYF.

This clone was found once. J is TRBJ1-6 and V is TRBV6-5; 9 bases fit TRBD1. CDR3 length: 15 residues. Germline V gene lookup returns CDR1 MNHEY and CDR2 SVGAGI. J lost 7 bases, V lost 5 bases, and 6 bases had no gene match. In DNA form, the CDR3 reads TGTGCCAGCAGTCTACAGGGGGCGCAGAATTCACCCCTCCACTTT. Protein: CASSLQGAQNSPLHF.

The rearrangement links TRBV6-1 to TRBJ2-3, with TRBD2 matching over 11 bases. The germline CDR1 and CDR2 sequences are MNHNS and SASEGT. The CDR3 spans 21 residues. Trimming at V came to 0 bases and at J to 5 bases, leaving 19 bases not matched to a gene. CDR3 amino acids: CASSEADPGLAADPVKDTQYF. The CDR3 DNA sequence: TGTGCCAGCAGTGAAGCGGACCCGGGACTAGCGGCAGATCCGGTAAAAGATACGCAGTATTTT.

This clone was counted a single time. The chain joins TRBV5-1 to TRBJ2-3; 9 bases agree with TRBD2. The V gene end was trimmed by 3 bases and the J gene end by 4 bases; junction bases not matched to a gene: 12. Germline-derived CDR1 and CDR2 are SGHRS and YFSETQ. CDR3 length: 17 amino acids. The CDR3 DNA reads TGCGCCAGCAGCTCTGTAGCGGGAGCGTATATGGCAGATACGCAGTATTTT. This encodes CASSSVAGAYMADTQYF. Combining the CDR3 with reference TRBV5-1 and TRBJ2-3 gives the whole variable domain KAGVTQTPRYLIKTRGQQVTLSCSPISGHRSVSWYQQTPGQGLQFLFEYFSETQRNKGNFPGRFSGRQFSNSRSEMNVSTLELGDSALYLCASSSVAGAYMADTQYFGPGTRLTVL.

The V call is TRBV2, the J call TRBJ2-7; D is perhaps TRBD2 (7 bases). V was clipped by 7 bases and J by 3 bases, with 16 bases between them. The CDR3 has 14 amino acids. CDR1 and CDR2 from the germline V gene are SNHLY and FYNNEI. The CDR3 loop is CASNYPGGRYEQYF. The DNA of the CDR3 is TGTGCCAGCAACTACCCCGGGGGGCGCTACGAGCAGTACTTC.

This clone is a singleton in its sample. The chain joins TRBV5-1 to TRBJ1-2, with 7 bases matching TRBD1. Germline V lookup: CDR1 SGHRS, CDR2 YFSETQ. The CDR3 length is 14 residues. V shed 2 bases, J shed 3 bases, and the junction held 4 bases outside the gene matches. CDR3 region: CASSLGTEYYGYTF. The CDR3 nucleotides read TGCGCCAGCAGCTTAGGGACAGAGTACTATGGCTACACCTTC.

By sample share, this clone is medium-sized. CDR3 DNA: TGTGCCACCAGTGCAACAGGGAATCAGCCCCAGCATTTT. It specifies CATSATGNQPQHF. The chain recombines TRBV24-1 with TRBJ1-5, with TRBD1 as a possible D gene (6 bases). This CDR3 is built from 13 residues. V lost 5 bases, J lost 4 bases, and 8 bases lay in between. Per germline, CDR1 KGHDR and CDR2 SFDVKD.

This rearrangement joins TRBV28 to TRBJ2-7; possible D gene TRBD1, 5 bases. Trimming took off 2 bases at V and 0 bases at J, with 14 bases between the two ends. The germline CDR1 and CDR2 sequences are MDHEN and SYDVKM. The CDR3 extends over 16 amino acids. CDR3 DNA sequence: TGTGCCAGCAGTTTAGTAGGGGCAGGCAACTCCTACGAGCAGTACTTC. Amino acids: CASSLVGAGNSYEQYF.

The gene calls are TRBV7-2 and TRBJ2-1; 8 nucleotides line up with TRBD2. This CDR3 spans 14 amino acids. Germline CDR1 is SGHTA and CDR2 is FQGNSA. The junction had 6 bases not matched to a gene; V was cut back by 2 bases and J by 9 bases. CDR3 protein: CASSLIAGGGEQFF. Here the CDR3 DNA reads TGTGCCAGCAGCTTAATTGCGGGGGGAGGTGAGCAGTTCTTC.

The rearrangement uses TRBV9 and TRBJ2-2, with 7 bases that match TRBD1. Germline CDR1 SGDLS, CDR2 YYNGEE. V dropped 4 bases and J dropped 0; count of bases not matched to a gene: 6. The CDR3 is made up of 16 amino acids. DNA of the CDR3: TGTGCCAGCAGCCCCCGGGACAGAACGAACACCGGGGAGCTGTTTTTT. Residues: CASSPRDRTNTGELFF.

This chain links TRBV27 with TRBJ2-7; 10 bases fit TRBD1. Germline V gene data show CDR1 as MNHEY and CDR2 as SMNVEV (reference sequence). The J segment lost 4 bases and the V segment lost 6 bases, leaving 6 bases of the junction unmatched. This CDR3 is built from 14 residues. CDR3 sequence: CASSLRDRGYEQYF. DNA of the CDR3: TGTGCCAGCAGCCTCCGGGACAGGGGTTACGAGCAGTACTTC.

V is TRBV9 and J is TRBJ2-4; possibly TRBD2 for D (5 bases). CDR1 is SGDLS and CDR2 is YYNGEE in the germline V gene. CDR3 length: 17 amino acids. V shed 0 bases and J shed 3 bases, with 16 bases lying between them. CDR3 sequence reads: CASSVGGTREFKNIQYF. The CDR3 coding sequence is TGTGCCAGCAGCGTAGGAGGAACTAGGGAGTTCAAAAACATTCAGTACTTC.

By share of the sample, this clone is medium-sized. The chain carries TRBV4-2 and TRBJ2-7, with D hard to call. The CDR3 covers 12 residues. Trimming took off 3 bases at V and 6 bases at J, with 9 bases between the two ends. Germline V CDR1 and CDR2: LGHNA, YNFKEQ. The DNA of the CDR3 is TGTGCCAGCAGCCAGCCCCGAGGCGAGCAGTACTTC. Residues: CASSQPRGEQYF.

The DNA for the CDR3 is TGTGCCAGCTCGGGACAGATCTACGAGCAGTACTTC. It yields the protein CASSGQIYEQYF. The chain uses TRBV28 and TRBJ2-7; 7 positions agree with TRBD1. Germline V gene sequence: CDR1 MDHEN, CDR2 SYDVKM. V shed 8 bases, J shed 3 bases, and the junction held 4 bases outside the gene matches. This CDR3 contains 12 residues.

This chain links TRBV7-9 with TRBJ2-7; D may be TRBD2 (5 bases). Germline V lookup: CDR1 SEHNR, CDR2 FQNEAQ (reference sequence). V lost 5 bases to trimming and J lost 5 bases, with 13 bases between them. This CDR3 has 13 residues. CDR3 residues: CASSPPRTDEQYF. The CDR3 nucleotides read TGTGCCAGCAGCCCGCCCAGGACTGACGAGCAGTACTTC.

This sequence joins TRBV18 and TRBJ1-4, with a weak D call TRBD1 (6 bases). Trimming removed 6 bases at V and 5 bases at J, with 22 bases between. The CDR3 is made up of 17 amino acids. Germline CDR1 reads KGHSH; CDR2 reads LQKENI. As DNA, the CDR3 is TGTGCCAGCTCCCCCGGAGCAGGGGCCGTCGCAAATGAAAAACTGTTTTTT. The encoded protein is CASSPGAGAVANEKLFF.

The chain couples TRBV11-3 to TRBJ2-1; TRBD1 agrees at 7 bases. Per germline, CDR1 SGHNT and CDR2 YENEEA. Unmatched junction bases numbered 8, after V lost 7 bases and J lost 2 bases. The CDR3 length is 15 residues. CDR3 in amino acids: CASNLSGGPYNEQFF. CDR3 DNA: TGTGCCAGCAACCTTTCAGGGGGACCCTACAATGAGCAGTTCTTC.

V usage is TRBV6-5 and J usage is TRBJ2-3, with D hard to call. CDR3 size: 12 residues. Trimming pared 5 bases from V and 3 bases from J, leaving 6 bases between. Per the germline V gene, CDR1 is MNHEY and CDR2 is SVGAGI. CDR3 residues: CASSRETDTQYF. CDR3 sequence (DNA): TGTGCCAGCAGTCGAGAGACAGATACGCAGTATTTT.

The rearrangement uses TRBV2 and TRBJ1-6, with 7 bases matching TRBD1. The germline gives CDR1 SNHLY, CDR2 FYNNEI. V was clipped by 6 bases and J by 7 bases; unmatched bases: 9. The CDR3 has 15 residues. The CDR3 sequence: CASSADRVGNSPLHF. The CDR3 bases are TGTGCCAGCAGCGCCGACAGGGTTGGAAATTCACCCCTCCACTTT.

This clone appeared a few times. V gene TRBV5-1 combines with J gene TRBJ1-2; D gene unclear. Germline-derived CDR1 and CDR2 are SGHRS and YFSETQ. This CDR3 has 13 residues. The V gene lost 0 bases and the J gene lost 8 bases, with 11 bases spanning the gap. CDR3 protein: CASSLDSISGYTF. CDR3 bases: TGCGCCAGCAGCTTGGACTCTATAAGCGGCTACACCTTC.

The gene calls are TRBV9 and TRBJ1-4; 8 nucleotides align to TRBD1. The CDR3 is 16 amino acids. V lost 0 bases, J lost 7 bases, and 8 bases stayed unmatched. The germline gives CDR1 SGDLS, CDR2 YYNGEE. CDR3 residues: CASSVGAGGWFEKLFF. CDR3 sequence (DNA): TGTGCCAGCAGCGTAGGGGCAGGGGGCTGGTTTGAAAAACTGTTTTTT.